This paragraph covers one T cell receptor (beta chain) sequence. The sample is drawn from a study of cytomegalovirus exposure and HLA in healthy donors. The repertoire was sequenced with immunoSEQ multiplex PCR; TCRdb's copy has only in-frame clones and lacks some. The profile shows about 250,000 clones, about 90% of them singletons. Trimming removed 1 base from V and 8 bases from J, with 17 bases in between. The CDR3 totals 15 residues. CDR1 and CDR2 (germline): LNHNV, YYDKDF (reference sequence). Sequencing was done on a sample of PBMCs. This clonotype was obtained from a man aged 18 to 30 in good health and CMV-seropositive. The chain uses TRBV15 and TRBJ1-2; D may be TRBD1 (5 bases). The CDR3 reads CATSRVKGSWEGYTF. The CDR3 DNA follows: TGTGCCACCAGCAGAGTGAAGGGGTCGTGGGAAGGCTACACCTTC.